One sample yielded the 27 T cell receptor beta chains listed below, sequenced in a study of regulatory T cells in long-lasting Graves disease. For TCR beta, libraries came from iRepertoire HTBI primers and Arm-PCR of CDR3 regions. MiXCR, run by TCRdb on the multiplex PCR reads, gives a single entry per CDR3 protein. Of about 620,000 distinct CDR3 sequences listed, roughly 16% were seen once; the top ten hold about 18%. As to time point: newly diagnosed GD, antithyroid drugs for less than 3 months. After RNA was extracted from PBMCs, the TCR library was made from it. The same sample was also studied in work on T cells in Graves' hyperthyroidism and ophthalmopathy.

Source: peripheral blood mononuclear cells (PBMCs), taken at new diagnosis, from a patient treated with antithyroid drugs. All receptors come from a woman in her twenties or thirties with Graves disease.

This clonotype was recorded many times. The chain couples TRBV12-3 or TRBV12-4 to TRBJ2-7; D tentatively reads TRBD1 or TRBD2 (5 bases each). The CDR3 spans 14 residues. Trimming removed 2 bases from V and 0 bases from J, with 8 bases in between. This CDR3 reads CASSLWGNSYEQYF. The CDR3 DNA is TGTGCCAGCAGTTTATGGGGGAACTCCTACGAGCAGTACTTC.

The chain recombines TRBV7-2 with TRBJ2-7, with TRBD2 matching over 10 bases. CDR1 and CDR2 from the germline V gene are SGHTA and FQGNSA. The V and J ends lost 3 bases and 2 bases, in that order; junction bases with no gene match: 7. The CDR3 runs 16 residues. The CDR3: CASSFGLAEPPYEQYF. The DNA for the CDR3 is TGTGCCAGCAGCTTCGGACTAGCGGAACCCCCCTACGAGCAGTACTTC.

This clonotype came up many times. The V call is TRBV27, the J call TRBJ1-2; 7 bases map to TRBD1. Germline V gene lookup returns CDR1 MNHEY and CDR2 SMNVEV (reference sequence). V shed 4 bases, J shed 5 bases, and the junction held 10 bases outside the gene matches. The CDR3 covers 15 residues. The CDR3 loop is CASSSRDSQFYGYTF. The CDR3 coding sequence is TGTGCCAGCAGTTCACGGGACAGCCAATTTTATGGCTACACCTTC.

This clonotype came up many times. The CDR3 loop is CACYRVDNEQFF. DNA of the CDR3: TGTGCCTGCTACAGGGTGGACAATGAGCAGTTCTTC. This chain links TRBV30 with TRBJ2-1, with a possible D match to TRBD1 (6 bases). Germline CDR1 and CDR2: GTSNPN and SVGIG (reference sequence). The V and J ends lost 6 bases and 5 bases respectively, with 11 bases between them. The CDR3 covers 12 residues.

This clonotype was observed a handful of times. The rearrangement joins TRBV27 to TRBJ1-1; D ambiguous. The V end was cut by 4 bases, the J end by 7 bases, with 13 bases between. Germline lookup yields CDR1 MNHEY and CDR2 SMNVEV (reference sequence). The CDR3 covers 13 residues. The CDR3 loop reads CASSWGIDSEAFF. The CDR3 DNA reads TGTGCCAGCAGTTGGGGTATTGATAGTGAAGCTTTCTTT.

This clonotype turned up a few times. V and J are TRBV5-1 and TRBJ1-5, with D perhaps matching TRBD1 (5 bases). The germline gives CDR1 SGHRS, CDR2 YFSETQ. V gave up 4 bases and J gave up 3 bases, with 14 bases separating them. This CDR3 region has 15 residues. The CDR3 region is CASSQGGGVNQPQHF. Written as DNA, the CDR3 is TGCGCCAGCAGCCAGGGAGGCGGCGTCAATCAGCCCCAGCATTTT.

This rearrangement joins TRBV29-1 to TRBJ1-4; no clear D gene. Trimming cost V 5 bases and J 8 bases, with 12 bases left between them. This CDR3 is 12 amino acids long. Germline assignment: CDR1 SQVTM and CDR2 ANQGSEA. The CDR3 DNA follows: TGCAGCGTTCTGCGCGGTGAGGAAAAACTGTTTTTT. Translation: CSVLRGEEKLFF.

In its sample, this clonotype was seen many times. The V gene is TRBV11-1, the J gene TRBJ2-7, with D tentatively TRBD1 (6 bases). This CDR3 has 12 residues. CDR1 is SGHAT and CDR2 is FQDESV in the germline V gene (reference sequence). V gave up 5 bases and J gave up 7 bases, with 12 bases separating them. CDR3 in amino acids: CASSPQGQEQYF. DNA of the CDR3: TGTGCCAGCAGCCCCCAAGGACAGGAGCAGTACTTC. Looking up the rest from reference TRBV11-1 and TRBJ2-7 gives the full variable domain: EAEVAQSPRYKITEKSQAVAFWCDPISGHATLYWYRQILGQGPELLVQFQDESVVDDSQLPKDRFSAERLKGVDSTLKIQPAELGDSAMYLCASSPQGQEQYFGPGTRLTVT.

This clonotype was seen ten or more times. The chain is built from TRBV2 and TRBJ2-7; 12 positions agree with TRBD2. V shed 6 bases and J 7 bases; nucleotides not matched to a gene: 10. Germline assignment: CDR1 SNHLY and CDR2 FYNNEI. The CDR3 totals 15 residues. CDR3 sequence (DNA): TGTGCCAGCAGCGTCCTAGCGGGAGGGCCGGGGGAGCAGTACTTC. Translation gives CASSVLAGGPGEQYF.

This clonotype appeared many times. The chain is built from TRBV28 and TRBJ2-2, with 7 bases that match TRBD1. V lost 5 bases, J lost 10 bases, and 13 bases stayed unmatched. The CDR3 totals 15 residues. Germline V lookup: CDR1 MDHEN, CDR2 SYDVKM. The CDR3 here is CASSLDRVKNEELFF. CDR3 DNA: TGTGCCAGCAGTCTCGACAGGGTCAAGAATGAGGAGCTGTTTTTT. Complete variable domain (other parts from reference TRBV28 and TRBJ2-2): DVKVTQSSRYLVKRTGEKVFLECVQDMDHENMFWYRQDPGLGLRLIYFSYDVKMKEKGDIPEGYSVSREKKERFSLILESASTNQTSMYLCASSLDRVKNEELFFGEGSRLTVL.

This clonotype has a handful of counts. The chain employs TRBV30 and TRBJ2-2; D might be TRBD2 (5 bases). Germline V CDR1 and CDR2: GTSNPN, SVGIG (reference sequence). The CDR3 is 12 amino acids. Trimming shortened V by 5 bases and J by 5 bases, and 9 bases separated the two germline ends. This chain's CDR3 is CAWVGRTGELFF. The CDR3 DNA sequence: TGTGCCTGGGTAGGGAGAACCGGGGAGCTGTTTTTT.

There are a few counts of this clonotype. V gene TRBV10-2 combines with J gene TRBJ1-1; no clear D gene. Trimming took 6 bases from V and 0 from J, leaving 8 bases between them. This CDR3 is built from 13 residues. Germline CDR1 WSHSY, CDR2 SAAADI. CDR3 in DNA: TGCGCCAGCAGAAAGACGGTGAACACTGAAGCTTTCTTT. As protein: CASRKTVNTEAFF.

CDR3 loop: CASTLTAGLSDTQYF. CDR3 DNA: TGTGCCAGTACCCTAACGGCCGGGTTAAGCGATACGCAGTATTTT. The chain is built from TRBV19 and TRBJ2-3; no reliable D call. Germline loops: CDR1 LNHDA, CDR2 SQIVND (reference sequence). The V end was cut by 7 bases, the J end by 6 bases, with 20 bases between. There are 15 residues in the CDR3.

This clonotype appeared many times. The gene calls are TRBV3-1 and TRBJ2-1; D remains unclear. The V and J ends lost 1 base and 12 bases respectively, with 10 bases between them. CDR1 LGHDT and CDR2 YNNKEL come from the germline V gene (reference sequence). The CDR3 is made up of 12 amino acids. As DNA, the CDR3 is TGTGCCAGCAGCCAAGTTAGCCGAAGGCAGTTCTTC. Translated, it gives CASSQVSRRQFF.

This clonotype was detected only a few times. V and J are TRBV27 and TRBJ2-7; D possibly corresponds to TRBD1 (6 bases). The CDR3 totals 15 residues. The germline gives CDR1 MNHEY, CDR2 SMNVEV (reference sequence). The V and J ends lost 4 bases and 5 bases respectively, with 18 bases between them. The CDR3 bases are TGTGCCAGCAGTTCGTACAGGGTAGGAGCCCACGAGCAGTACTTC. Its protein product is CASSSYRVGAHEQYF.

This clonotype was found a few times. The chain joins TRBV6-1 to TRBJ1-2, with 7 bases fitting TRBD1. The ends lost 6 bases at V and 8 bases at J; junction bases unmatched: 9. Per the germline V gene, CDR1 is MNHNS and CDR2 is SASEGT. The CDR3 extends over 13 amino acids. The CDR3 loop is CASSRLQGEGYTF. The DNA for the CDR3 is TGTGCCAGCAGCCGACTTCAGGGGGAGGGCTACACCTTC.

The V and J genes are TRBV20-1 and TRBJ2-1, with a possible D match to TRBD1 (6 bases). This CDR3 region has 14 residues. V gave up 4 bases and J gave up 8 bases, with 18 bases separating them. The germline CDR1 and CDR2 sequences are DFQATT and SNEGSKA (reference sequence). For the CDR3, the DNA is TGCAGTGCTAATTTCTTGGGAGAGGGGGATGAGCAGTTCTTC. Protein: CSANFLGEGDEQFF.

This clonotype was recorded many times. The V gene is TRBV6-1, the J gene TRBJ1-5, with TRBD1 matching 10 bases. The germline V gene has CDR1 MNHNS and CDR2 SASEGT. This CDR3 comprises 18 residues. Trimming removed 8 bases from V and 5 bases from J; junction bases left unmatched: 18. CDR3 bases: TGTGCCAGCTACGGAGACAGGGGGCGTTTCGGCCCCTATCAGCCCCAGCATTTT. Protein sequence: CASYGDRGRFGPYQPQHF.

The gene calls are TRBV20-1 and TRBJ2-3; 13 nucleotides match TRBD2. This CDR3 is built from 14 residues. Losses at the gene ends were 4 bases for V and 4 bases for J; bases not matched to a gene: 2. Germline V CDR1 and CDR2: DFQATT, SNEGSKA (reference sequence). The CDR3 DNA is TGCAGTGCTAAACTAGCGGGAGGGCCAGATACGCAGTATTTT. It yields the protein CSAKLAGGPDTQYF.

This clonotype showed up just a few times. The genes are TRBV10-3 and TRBJ1-2, with D hard to call. Germline V gives CDR1 ENHRY, CDR2 SYGVKD. V gave up 3 bases and J gave up 9 bases, with 8 bases separating them. The length of the CDR3 is 11 residues. The DNA for the CDR3 is TGTGCCATCAGTGAAGAGGCGAGCTACACCTTC. This encodes CAISEEASYTF.

This clonotype was picked up one time. The V call is TRBV30, the J call TRBJ1-6, with 8 positions matching TRBD1. Per germline, CDR1 GTSNPN and CDR2 SVGIG (reference sequence). The V gene end was trimmed by 2 bases and the J gene end by 14 bases; junction bases not matched to a gene: 5. The CDR3 contains 12 residues. Here the CDR3 DNA reads TGTGCCTGGAGTCTGGGACAGGATACCCTCCACTTT. This translates into CAWSLGQDTLHF.

In this sample, this clonotype turned up many times. This sequence joins TRBV9 and TRBJ1-1, with D hard to call. The V and J ends lost 2 bases and 4 bases respectively, with 12 bases between them. Germline V gene sequence: CDR1 SGDLS, CDR2 YYNGEE. The CDR3 covers 14 residues. The CDR3 sequence is CASSVLEGSTEAFF. The CDR3 region has the DNA TGTGCCAGCAGCGTCCTCGAAGGGAGCACTGAAGCTTTCTTT.

The chain carries TRBV7-9 and TRBJ1-6; 7 positions match TRBD1. CDR1 SEHNR and CDR2 FQNEAQ come from the germline V gene (reference sequence). After removal of 5 bases from V and 9 bases from J, the junction contained 7 bases not matched to a gene. CDR3 length equals 14 residues. The CDR3 nucleotides read TGTGCCAGCAGCCCAGAGACAGGGACTTCACCCCTCCACTTT. This encodes CASSPETGTSPLHF.

The rearrangement joins TRBV10-1 to TRBJ2-2; D possibly matches TRBD1 or TRBD2 (6 bases each). Deletions cut 8 bases from V and 6 bases from J, with 16 bases between. From germline, CDR1 is WNHNN and CDR2 SYGVQD (reference sequence). The CDR3 has 14 residues. CDR3 nucleotides: TGCGCCAGCTCTAACAGGGTAGCGGCCGGGGAGCTGTTTTTT. Translation: CASSNRVAAGELFF.

This clonotype was counted at least ten times. The CDR3 here is CSVGGGNNQPQHF. The DNA of the CDR3 is TGCAGCGTTGGGGGCGGAAACAATCAGCCCCAGCATTTT. The gene calls are TRBV29-1 and TRBJ1-5, with TRBD1 as a possible D gene (5 bases). The CDR3 consists of 13 residues. V was shortened by 4 bases and J by 3 bases, with 10 bases between the two germline ends. CDR1 and CDR2 (germline): SQVTM, ANQGSEA.

This clonotype was seen more than once but under ten times. V and J are TRBV27 and TRBJ2-3; D ambiguous. V was pared by 5 bases and J by 4 bases, with 10 bases between. The germline V gene encodes CDR1 MNHEY and CDR2 SMNVEV (reference sequence). The CDR3 runs 13 residues. The CDR3 region is CASSPSRADTQYF. The DNA for the CDR3 is TGTGCCAGCAGTCCCAGCCGTGCAGATACGCAGTATTTT.

V and J are TRBV6-1 and TRBJ1-5; D perhaps matches TRBD1 (6 bases). Per germline, CDR1 MNHNS and CDR2 SASEGT. The CDR3 sequence is 15 residues long. V was clipped by 1 base and J by 9 bases, with 16 bases between them. The CDR3 loop is CASSEGTDLGGPQHF. In DNA, the CDR3 is TGTGCCAGCAGTGAAGGGACAGACCTAGGGGGGCCCCAGCATTTT.